This T cell receptor (beta chain) came from a study of T cells after yellow fever vaccination. Template-switching 5'RACE yielded the TCR cDNA; a universal primer site and UMIs were added in the process. TCRdb called the 5' RACE reads again in MiXCR, with one record for every CDR3 protein. The sample includes tens of thousands of distinct CDR3 sequences, around 7.1% of them seen just once. This clonotype appeared many times. Its antigen is still unknown. Study-level results: The booster saw the reappearance of most primary-vaccination clones (about 95% CD4, 80% to 90% CD8). Clonotypes found in both CD4 and CD8 compartments made up a small share.

The V and J ends lost 2 bases and 5 bases respectively, with 19 bases between them. CDR1 and CDR2 (germline): SQVTM, ANQGSEA. The CDR3 totals 15 residues. The clonotype comes from a man aged 18-30 years who received the YFV17D yellow fever vaccine. This chain uses TRBV29-1 with TRBJ2-7; a weak D match, TRBD1 (7 bases). The specimen was CD8+ T cells sorted from PBMCs, collected around 10 days after the first yellow fever vaccination. CDR3 loop: CSVESGGGHNNEQYF. DNA of the CDR3: TGCAGCGTTGAATCTGGAGGGGGCCATAACAACGAGCAGTACTTC.